This T cell receptor (beta chain) was retrieved from a study of shared clonotypes between healthy human individuals. The germline gives CDR1 MNHEY, CDR2 SMNVEV (reference sequence). V lost 4 bases and J 1 base, leaving 10 bases between the germline ends. CDR3 length: 15 amino acids. Sequencing was performed with immunoSEQ multiplex PCR; in TCRdb, only in-frame clones are kept and a portion is missing. The sample lists approximately 2.1 million clones; approximately 95% were seen once. The receptor comes from a man aged 18 to 30 in good health. Some clones in this sample may be carry-over from other donors' samples. The chain is built from TRBV27 and TRBJ1-4; possible D gene TRBD1, 6 bases. Sequenced input: naive CD4+ T cells from PBMCs. Indicated subset: CD45RA+ positively selected. The CDR3 region has the DNA TGTGCCAGCAGTTCCAGGGGTATAACTAATGAAAAACTGTTTTTT. Protein sequence: CASSSRGITNEKLFF. Full variable domain (remainder filled in from reference TRBV27 and TRBJ1-4): EAQVTQNPRYLITVTGKKLTVTCSQNMNHEYMSWYRQDPGLGLRQIYYSMNVEVTDKGDVPEGYKVSRKEKRNFPLILESPSPNQTSLYFCASSSRGITNEKLFFGSGTQLSVL.